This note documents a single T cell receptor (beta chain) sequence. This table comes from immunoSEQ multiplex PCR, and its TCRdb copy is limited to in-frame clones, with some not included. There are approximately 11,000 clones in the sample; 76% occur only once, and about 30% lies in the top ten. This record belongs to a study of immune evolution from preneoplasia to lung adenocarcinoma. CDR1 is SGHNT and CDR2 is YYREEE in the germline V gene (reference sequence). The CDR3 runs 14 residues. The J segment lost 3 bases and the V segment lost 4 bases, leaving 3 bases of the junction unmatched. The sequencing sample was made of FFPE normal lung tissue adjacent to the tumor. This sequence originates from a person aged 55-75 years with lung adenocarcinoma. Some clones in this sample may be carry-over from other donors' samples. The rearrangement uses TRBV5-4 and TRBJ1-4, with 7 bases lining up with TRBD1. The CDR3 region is CASSQDRSNEKLFF. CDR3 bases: TGTGCCAGCAGCCAGGACAGGTCTAATGAAAAACTGTTTTTT.